This TCR beta chain was sequenced for a study of blood T cell repertoires in COVID-19. The overall study: Sites in the United States, Italy and Spain provided acute and convalescent COVID-19 samples.

CDR3 length: 15 amino acids. V was trimmed by 0 bases and J by 2 bases, leaving 11 bases between them. Germline-derived CDR1 and CDR2 are SGHVS and FQNEAQ. This table comes from immunoSEQ multiplex PCR, and its TCRdb copy is limited to in-frame clones, with some not included. This table has under 45,000 clones, roughly nine tenths appearing once. The receptor comes from a man aged 55 to 70 with acute or convalescent COVID-19. The chain is built from TRBV7-8 and TRBJ2-7; D possibly corresponds to TRBD1 (5 bases). Sequenced sample: peripheral blood. In DNA form, the CDR3 reads TGTGCCAGCAGCTTAGCGGCCAGGGTGGCCTACGAGCAGTACTTC. This translates into CASSLAARVAYEQYF.